Reported below is one T cell receptor (beta chain). The CDR3 totals 13 residues. Germline-derived CDR1 and CDR2 are SGHTA and FQGTGA. V dropped 5 bases and J dropped 5 bases, with 13 bases sitting between them. Using immunoSEQ multiplex PCR, the repertoire was profiled, and TCRdb retains in-frame clones only, with some absent. The data contain approximately 100,000 clones, 85% to 90% of them singletons. The data were taken from a study of a mutant IDH1 vaccine in newly diagnosed glioma. Time point of the sample: baseline, week 1 (first vaccination visit). Treatment given: pre-vaccination baseline after standard-of-care therapy.

Sequencing used PBMCs, obtained from a glioma patient treated with radiotherapy, temozolomide or both. This chain uses TRBV7-3 with TRBJ2-7; D is undetermined. The sequence derives from a woman in her forties or fifties with glioma. CDR3 nucleotide sequence: TGTGCCAGCAGCCCCATCCCCTCTAACGAGCAGTACTTC. Translating it yields CASSPIPSNEQYF. Together with reference TRBV7-3 and TRBJ2-7, the CDR3 gives the full variable domain: GAGVSQTPSNKVTEKGKYVELRCDPISGHTALYWYRQSLGQGPEFLIYFQGTGAADDSGLPNDRFFAVRPEGSVSTLKIQRTERGDSAVYLCASSPIPSNEQYFGPGTRLTVT.